The 28 T cell receptor beta chains reported below all come from one sample, sequenced in a study of metastatic and nonmetastatic thyroid tumors. Before thyroid surgery, none of the patients had received any treatment. TCRdb reanalyzed the PCR reads with MiXCR. The repertoire holds roughly 45,000 clones, with about 3.3% as singletons. The sequencing input was blood. These receptors all come from a female donor with papillary thyroid cancer or a benign thyroid nodule (not recorded which). Some clones in this sample may be carry-over from other donors' samples.

This clone has a count of ten or more. The chain carries TRBV24-1 and TRBJ1-2; TRBD1 might be the D (5 bases). CDR1 is KGHDR and CDR2 is SFDVKD in the germline V gene. The CDR3 length is 13 residues. Trimming shortened V by 4 bases and J by 9 bases, and 14 bases separated the two germline ends. Here the CDR3 reads CATSDRDGARYTF. CDR3 sequence (DNA): TGTGCCACCAGTGACAGGGACGGAGCCCGCTACACCTTC.

This clone was seen many times. A much larger clone lies a single base off, so this may be a read error. The V and J genes are TRBV20-1 and TRBJ2-1; the match to TRBD2 covers 8 bases. The trim removed 5 bases at V and 8 bases at J, leaving 14 bases unmatched. CDR3 size: 15 residues. The germline V gene encodes CDR1 DFQATT and CDR2 SNEGSKA (reference sequence). The CDR3 sequence: CSAGVTSGFWDEQFF. The CDR3 DNA sequence: TGCAGTGCTGGGGTTACTAGCGGATTTTGGGATGAGCAGTTCTTC.

This clone has ten or more counts. The chain combines TRBV28 with TRBJ2-4, with 11 bases fitting TRBD2. With 6 bases clipped from V and 0 bases from J, the junction kept 7 bases outside the gene matches. CDR1 MDHEN and CDR2 SYDVKM come from the germline V gene. The CDR3 consists of 17 residues. The DNA of the CDR3 is TGTGCCAGCAGCCCGGGACTAGCGGTTTTAGCCAAAAACATTCAGTACTTC. Amino acid sequence: CASSPGLAVLAKNIQYF.

The gene calls are TRBV6-5 and TRBJ1-2, with unresolved D. The length of the CDR3 is 14 residues. Trimming removed 4 bases at V and 8 bases at J, with 17 bases between. Germline CDR1 and CDR2: MNHEY and SVGAGI. CDR3 protein: CASSSPGRFWGYTF. In DNA, the CDR3 is TGTGCCAGCAGTTCTCCGGGAAGGTTTTGGGGCTACACCTTC.

This clone has more than one count but fewer than ten. This chain joins TRBV6-2 or TRBV6-3 and TRBJ1-2; 8 bases map to TRBD1. In germline, CDR1 is MNHEY, CDR2 SVGEGT. Trimming took 7 bases from V and 6 from J; bases not matched to a gene: 13. The CDR3 is 15 residues long. The CDR3 DNA is TGTGCCAGCATATCACGGCGTGCAGGGGGCGATGGCTACACCTTC. Translating it yields CASISRRAGGDGYTF.

This clone has a count of ten or more. This chain joins TRBV27 and TRBJ2-1; D not resolved. The CDR3 consists of 11 residues. The V gene's germline CDR1 is MNHEY and CDR2 SMNVEV (reference sequence). With 4 bases removed from V and 9 bases from J, the gap between germline ends came to 7 bases. CDR3 sequence reads: CASSWVGEQFF. Here the CDR3 DNA reads TGTGCCAGCAGTTGGGTAGGTGAGCAGTTCTTC.

This clone has only a few counts. V gene TRBV5-1 combines with J gene TRBJ2-7; 7 bases fit TRBD1. The V gene end was trimmed by 3 bases and the J gene end by 6 bases; junction bases not matched to a gene: 3. The germline V gene has CDR1 SGHRS and CDR2 YFSETQ. This CDR3 has 12 amino acids. CDR3 nucleotide sequence: TGCGCCAGCAGCTCGACAGGGTCCGAGCAGTACTTC. It yields the protein CASSSTGSEQYF.

This clone was detected only a few times. This rearrangement joins TRBV3-1 to TRBJ2-2, with 7 bases matching TRBD2. This CDR3 has 19 residues. Trimming removed 5 bases from V and 5 bases from J; junction bases left unmatched: 20. Germline lookup yields CDR1 LGHDT and CDR2 YNNKEL (reference sequence). CDR3 sequence reads: CASSSFWVSGGSGTGELFF. The CDR3 DNA follows: TGTGCCAGCAGCTCCTTTTGGGTGTCTGGCGGGAGTGGTACCGGGGAGCTGTTTTTT.

Sample share makes this clone medium-sized. The gene calls are TRBV5-1 and TRBJ2-1; 9 bases match TRBD2. There are 15 residues in the CDR3. J lost 8 bases, V lost 4 bases, and 10 bases had no gene match. Germline CDR1 SGHRS, CDR2 YFSETQ. The CDR3 nucleotides are TGCGCCAGCAGCCCGGGGCTAGCGGGAAGCTATGAGCAGTTCTTC. Amino acid sequence: CASSPGLAGSYEQFF. The whole variable domain, remainder taken from reference TRBV5-1 and TRBJ2-1, is KAGVTQTPRYLIKTRGQQVTLSCSPISGHRSVSWYQQTPGQGLQFLFEYFSETQRNKGNFPGRFSGRQFSNSRSEMNVSTLELGDSALYLCASSPGLAGSYEQFFGPGTRLTVL.

Remarks on this clone: The junction differs from germline at one of its ends, possibly a read error. This rearrangement joins TRBV19 to TRBJ1-2; a weak D match, TRBD1 (5 bases). The V gene's germline CDR1 is LNHDA and CDR2 SQIVND (reference sequence). The CDR3 is made up of 14 amino acids. The CDR3 DNA reads TGTGCCAGTAGTATAGCGGAGGGGTCCTATGGCGACAACTTC. Translation gives CASSIAEGSYGDNF.

The chain links TRBV15 to TRBJ1-5; TRBD1 is a possible D gene (5 bases). The CDR3 is 16 amino acids. The germline V gene encodes CDR1 LNHNV and CDR2 YYDKDF (reference sequence). The V gene lost 0 bases and the J gene lost 6 bases, with 15 bases spanning the gap. The CDR3 reads CATSRETRPGGQPQHF. As DNA, the CDR3 is TGTGCCACCAGCAGAGAGACGAGGCCCGGGGGTCAGCCCCAGCATTTT.

This clone occurred many times. J is TRBJ1-1 and V is TRBV19, with D perhaps matching TRBD1 (5 bases). CDR3 length: 15 residues. CDR1 is LNHDA and CDR2 is SQIVND in the germline V gene (reference sequence). The ends were cut back, 6 bases at V and 1 base at J, with 15 bases in the middle. In DNA, the CDR3 is TGTGCCAGTAGCATCCGGGGGGGTTCGAACACTGAAGCTTTCTTT. It yields the protein CASSIRGGSNTEAFF.

This clone has at least ten counts. A much bigger clone sits one base away, suggesting this may be a read error. This chain uses TRBV7-8 with TRBJ2-2; 7 bases are shared with TRBD1. The length of the CDR3 is 16 residues. Unmatched junction bases numbered 7, after V lost 3 bases and J lost 3 bases. Germline assignment: CDR1 SGHVS and CDR2 FQNEAQ. The CDR3 reads CASSFGQAADTGELFF. The CDR3 region has the DNA TGTGCCAGCAGCTTCGGACAGGCAGCGGACACCGGGGAGCTGTTTTTT. The whole variable domain, remainder taken from reference TRBV7-8 and TRBJ2-2, is GAGVSQSPRYKVAKRGQDVALRCDPISGHVSLFWYQQALGQGPEFLTYFQNEAQLDKSGLPSDRFFAERPEGSVSTLKIQRTQQEDSAVYLCASSFGQAADTGELFFGEGSRLTVL.

This clone was detected ten times or more. The V and J genes are TRBV20-1 and TRBJ2-1, with TRBD2 matching over 8 bases. J lost 14 bases, V lost 4 bases, and 10 bases had no gene match. The CDR3 is 12 amino acids. The germline CDR1 and CDR2 sequences are DFQATT and SNEGSKA (reference sequence). The CDR3 region is CSATGPGTSEFF. The CDR3 nucleotides read TGCAGTGCTACAGGTCCTGGGACTAGTGAGTTCTTC.

This clone came up many times. V usage is TRBV7-8 and J usage is TRBJ2-3; D perhaps matches TRBD2 (7 bases). The CDR3 spans 16 residues. Per the germline V gene, CDR1 is SGHVS and CDR2 is FQNEAQ. The V and J ends lost 7 bases and 3 bases respectively, with 20 bases between them. The CDR3 loop reads CASTKRASGTTDTQYF. The DNA of the CDR3 is TGTGCCAGCACCAAGAGGGCAAGCGGGACAACAGATACGCAGTATTTT. The full variable domain, rest sourced from reference TRBV7-8 and TRBJ2-3, is GAGVSQSPRYKVAKRGQDVALRCDPISGHVSLFWYQQALGQGPEFLTYFQNEAQLDKSGLPSDRFFAERPEGSVSTLKIQRTQQEDSAVYLCASTKRASGTTDTQYFGPGTRLTVL.

A few counts support this clone. The chain carries TRBV7-8 and TRBJ1-1; no clear D. CDR1 is SGHVS, CDR2 FQNEAQ, per germline. V was trimmed by 4 bases and J by 2 bases, leaving 17 bases between them. The length of the CDR3 is 16 residues. The CDR3 loop is CASSSVTGSFNTEAFF. In DNA, the CDR3 is TGTGCCAGCAGCTCCGTCACCGGAAGTTTTAACACTGAAGCTTTCTTT.

This clone was counted a few times. A read error may produce the germline difference seen at one junction end. The chain uses TRBV19 and TRBJ2-5; TRBD2 agrees at 10 bases. The length of the CDR3 is 16 residues. CDR1 is LNHDA, CDR2 SQIVND, per germline (reference sequence). The CDR3 is CASILSVAGGGETRYF. The CDR3 nucleotides read TGTGCCAGTATTCTCTCGGTAGCGGGAGGAGGAGAGACCCGGTACTTC.

This clone occurred many times. The genes are TRBV18 and TRBJ1-5; D unresolved. CDR3 size: 14 residues. The germline gives CDR1 KGHSH, CDR2 LQKENI. Trimming shortened V by 2 bases and J by 5 bases, and 10 bases separated the two germline ends. The CDR3 DNA sequence: TGTGCCAGCTCACCATTATTCACAGATCAGCCCCAGCATTTT. Its translation: CASSPLFTDQPQHF.

Many counts were recorded for this clone. The rearrangement links TRBV5-1 to TRBJ2-7; TRBD2 agrees at 8 bases. Germline CDR1 and CDR2: SGHRS and YFSETQ. V dropped 0 bases and J dropped 3; count of bases not matched to a gene: 2. The CDR3 sequence is 14 residues long. CDR3 protein: CASSLDSGIYEQYF. The CDR3, as DNA: TGCGCCAGCAGCTTGGATAGCGGGATCTACGAGCAGTACTTC.

This clone was counted ten times or more. DNA of the CDR3: TGTGCCAGCAGTTTACGGACTAGCGGGAGGGCCTACGAGCAGTACTTC. This gives the protein CASSLRTSGRAYEQYF. The rearrangement joins TRBV28 to TRBJ2-7; 15 nucleotides align to TRBD2. Germline CDR1 MDHEN, CDR2 SYDVKM. The ends lost 2 bases at V and 2 bases at J; junction bases unmatched: 1. This CDR3 region has 16 residues.

The J gene is TRBJ2-1, the V gene TRBV27; a possible D gene is TRBD2 (5 bases). Deletions cut 4 bases from V and 4 bases from J, with 8 bases between. Germline CDR1 is MNHEY and CDR2 is SMNVEV (reference sequence). CDR3 length: 13 amino acids. CDR3 protein: CASSYEGYNEQFF. CDR3 in DNA: TGTGCCAGCAGTTATGAGGGATACAATGAGCAGTTCTTC.

The sample holds many counts of this clone. This rearrangement joins TRBV30 to TRBJ2-3; TRBD1 agrees at 7 bases. CDR1 and CDR2 (germline): GTSNPN, SVGIG (reference sequence). Unmatched junction bases numbered 7, after V lost 5 bases and J lost 2 bases. The CDR3 length is 14 residues. CDR3 sequence: CAWGGQRITDTQYF. For the CDR3, the DNA is TGTGCCTGGGGGGGACAGCGGATCACAGATACGCAGTATTTT.

This clone was seen many times. A much larger clone sits a single nucleotide away, making a read error possible. The chain recombines TRBV4-3 with TRBJ1-5; D is perhaps TRBD1 (6 bases). Germline CDR1 and CDR2: LGHNA and YSLEER. Deletions cut 0 bases from V and 4 bases from J, with 10 bases between. This CDR3 has 15 residues. CDR3 amino acids: CASSQDQGPNQPQHF. DNA for the CDR3: TGCGCCAGCAGCCAAGATCAGGGGCCGAATCAGCCCCAGCATTTT.

This clone was seen at least ten times. This chain uses TRBV20-1 with TRBJ2-5; TRBD2 is a possible D gene (6 bases). V gave up 7 bases and J gave up 5 bases, with 20 bases separating them. There are 14 residues in the CDR3. Per the germline V gene, CDR1 is DFQATT and CDR2 is SNEGSKA (reference sequence). The DNA for the CDR3 is TGCAGTGGGGTAATGGGAGGCATGCGGGAGACCCAGTACTTC. This translates into CSGVMGGMRETQYF.

Turning to this clone: A single base separates this from a much larger clone, so it may be a read error. The gene calls are TRBV7-2 and TRBJ1-1; D is possibly TRBD1 (6 bases). CDR3 length equals 16 residues. Germline V gene data show CDR1 as SGHTA and CDR2 as FQGNSA. The CDR3, as DNA: TGTGCCAGCATCTTAGTCTGGTCGGGGGCCGGCACTGAAGCTTTCTTT. This sequence encodes CASILVWSGAGTEAFF.

The V call is TRBV6-5, the J call TRBJ2-7; TRBD1 aligns across 9 bases. This CDR3 is built from 14 residues. The V and J ends lost 4 bases and 4 bases, in that order; junction bases with no gene match: 5. Looked up from germline, CDR1 is MNHEY and CDR2 is SVGAGI. The CDR3 DNA reads TGTGCCAGCAGTTCACGTGACAGGGGGTACGAGCAGTACTTC. It yields the protein CASSSRDRGYEQYF.

This clone showed up just a few times. V gene TRBV6-1 combines with J gene TRBJ2-7; D may be TRBD1 (6 bases). Germline CDR1 reads MNHNS; CDR2 reads SASEGT. The length of the CDR3 is 12 residues. V was shortened by 6 bases and J by 3 bases, with 9 bases between the two germline ends. The CDR3 region has the DNA TGTGCCAGCAGCCGGGACATCTACGAGCAGTACTTC. It translates to CASSRDIYEQYF.

The chain joins TRBV11-2 to TRBJ2-7; D possibly corresponds to TRBD1 (7 bases). Trimming pared 4 bases from V and 3 bases from J, leaving 10 bases between. CDR1 and CDR2 (germline): SGHAT, FQNNGV. The CDR3 consists of 13 residues. CDR3 coding DNA: TGTGCCAGCAGCTACAGGGGAGGCTACGAGCAGTACTTC. This codes for CASSYRGGYEQYF.